The T cell receptor beta chain described here comes from a study of blood T cell repertoires in COVID-19. Across the study: Sites in the United States, Italy and Spain provided acute and convalescent COVID-19 samples. Sources were T cells, B-cell-depleted T cells, or PBMCs; the material itself was cDNA or gDNA.

This CDR3 has 14 residues. Germline V lookup: CDR1 SGHAT, CDR2 FQNNGV. Between the trimmed V and J ends, which lost 5 bases and 1 base, there was a span of 8 bases. Per the original methods: Estimated nucleated cell counts came from reference gene primer amplification. Assay used: immunoSEQ multiplex PCR; TCRdb lists only in-frame clones, some missing. V, J and clone size reflect that table, while D and trimming were determined from the DNA. The repertoire consists of tens of thousands of clones, with 70% to 80% occurring once and the leading ten covering less than 40%. The specimen sequenced was peripheral blood. The TCR originated in a woman aged 70-85 years with acute or convalescent COVID-19. The chain joins TRBV11-2 to TRBJ2-2; D unclear. In DNA, the CDR3 is TGTGCCAGCAGCCCCCTACTGAACACCGGGGAGCTGTTTTTT. Translated: CASSPLLNTGELFF.